Following are 15 T cell receptor beta chains from one sample sequenced in a study of shared clonotypes between healthy human individuals. Produced via immunoSEQ multiplex PCR; TCRdb's table is partial and in-frame only. The data hold about 2.5 million clones, with 85% to 95% observed a single time. The sequenced material came from naive CD4+ T cells from PBMCs. Specified subset: CD45RA+ positively selected. Every receptor here comes from a man aged 18-30 years in good health. Some clones in this sample may be carry-over from other donors' samples.

V is TRBV5-1 and J is TRBJ2-5, with D perhaps matching TRBD1 (6 bases). In germline, CDR1 is SGHRS, CDR2 YFSETQ. Trimming pared 3 bases from V and 5 bases from J, leaving 14 bases between. CDR3 length equals 14 residues. The CDR3 coding sequence is TGCGCCAGCAGCTCCACAGGGTCGGCGGAGACCCAGTACTTC. Its protein is CASSSTGSAETQYF.

The gene calls are TRBV28 and TRBJ2-5, with 9 bases matching TRBD2. This CDR3 spans 16 amino acids. CDR1 and CDR2 (germline): MDHEN, SYDVKM. J gave up 4 bases and V 4 bases, and 10 bases lay outside the gene matches. CDR3 DNA sequence: TGTGCCAGCAGTTGGCCTAGCGGGATGGATGGAGAGACCCAGTACTTC. This codes for CASSWPSGMDGETQYF. Using reference TRBV28 and TRBJ2-5 for the parts outside the CDR3, the full variable domain is DVKVTQSSRYLVKRTGEKVFLECVQDMDHENMFWYRQDPGLGLRLIYFSYDVKMKEKGDIPEGYSVSREKKERFSLILESASTNQTSMYLCASSWPSGMDGETQYFGPGTRLLVL.

The chain recombines TRBV19 with TRBJ2-1; 10 positions match TRBD2. CDR1 is LNHDA, CDR2 SQIVND, per germline (reference sequence). V lost 11 bases to trimming and J lost 9 bases; unmatched junction nucleotides: 16. CDR3 length equals 15 residues. The CDR3 region is CASNLGLAGEVEQFF. In DNA, the CDR3 is TGTGCCTCGAATTTGGGGCTAGCGGGAGAGGTTGAGCAGTTCTTC. The full variable domain, its missing parts supplied by reference TRBV19 and TRBJ2-1, is DGGITQSPKYLFRKEGQNVTLSCEQNLNHDAMYWYRQDPGQGLRLIYYSQIVNDFQKGDIAEGYSVSREKKESFPLTVTSAQKNPTAFYLCASNLGLAGEVEQFFGPGTRLTVL.

The chain has TRBV10-1 and TRBJ1-5; D is ambiguous. The CDR3 is made up of 12 amino acids. In germline, CDR1 is WNHNN, CDR2 SYGVQD (reference sequence). V was cut by 6 bases and J by 5 bases, with 8 bases left in between. CDR3 coding DNA: TGCGCCAGCAGCGATACTCATCAGCCCCAGCATTTT. Translating gives CASSDTHQPQHF.

V and J are TRBV9 and TRBJ2-7; 10 bases are shared with TRBD2. The junction had 14 bases not matched to a gene; V was cut back by 0 bases and J by 2 bases. There are 19 residues in the CDR3. Germline V gene data show CDR1 as SGDLS and CDR2 as YYNGEE. The CDR3 reads CASSVEASGSPWETYEQYF. CDR3 nucleotides: TGTGCCAGCAGCGTAGAGGCTAGCGGGAGCCCATGGGAAACCTACGAGCAGTACTTC. The full variable domain, rest sourced from reference TRBV9 and TRBJ2-7, is DSGVTQTPKHLITATGQRVTLRCSPRSGDLSVYWYQQSLDQGLQFLIQYYNGEERAKGNILERFSAQQFPDLHSELNLSSLELGDSALYFCASSVEASGSPWETYEQYFGPGTRLTVT.

About this clone: The junction and the germline gene differ at one end; a read error may be behind it. The chain is built from TRBV11-3 and TRBJ2-1; a weak D match, TRBD1 (5 bases). The germline CDR1 and CDR2 sequences are SGHNT and YENEEA. This CDR3 has 14 amino acids. CDR3 sequence reads: CASNLVLQVTLQFF. As DNA, the CDR3 is TGTGCCAGCAACTTAGTTTTACAGGTAACTTTGCAGTTCTTC.

The chain is built from TRBV7-2 and TRBJ1-5; possibly TRBD1 for D (5 bases). The germline gives CDR1 SGHTA, CDR2 FQGNSA. The CDR3 spans 15 residues. V shed 8 bases and J shed 2 bases, with 16 bases lying between them. The CDR3 nucleotides read TGTGCCAGCGGCACGGCCGGGGGGGGCAATCAGCCCCAGCATTTT. It codes for CASGTAGGGNQPQHF.

The chain uses TRBV27 and TRBJ2-7, with TRBD1 matching 7 bases. The CDR3 covers 17 residues. The ends lost 0 bases at V and 7 bases at J; junction bases unmatched: 15. Germline CDR1 and CDR2: MNHEY and SMNVEV (reference sequence). The CDR3 spells CASSLSTQDRSPGEQYF. The CDR3, as DNA: TGTGCCAGCAGTTTATCGACTCAGGACAGGTCCCCGGGGGAGCAGTACTTC.

The chain recombines TRBV9 with TRBJ1-3; 7 positions match TRBD1. The CDR3 has 18 residues. CDR1 and CDR2 from the germline V gene are SGDLS and YYNGEE. V lost 1 base, J lost 2 bases, and 12 bases stayed unmatched. CDR3 coding DNA: TGTGCCAGCAGCGTAAAACCTACTCCAGGGGGGACTGGAAACACCATATATTTT. Its protein product is CASSVKPTPGGTGNTIYF.

The V and J genes are TRBV27 and TRBJ1-1; D is unresolved. The CDR3 length is 13 residues. CDR1 and CDR2 (germline): MNHEY, SMNVEV (reference sequence). The V end was cut by 1 base, the J end by 6 bases, with 9 bases between. The CDR3 DNA sequence: TGTGCCAGCAGTTTATGGGTGGCGGCTGAAGCTTTCTTT. This gives the protein CASSLWVAAEAFF.

J is TRBJ2-1 and V is TRBV18; 11 bases agree with TRBD1. CDR1 KGHSH and CDR2 LQKENI come from the germline V gene. J lost 3 bases, V lost 5 bases, and 3 bases had no gene match. This CDR3 region has 15 residues. CDR3 nucleotides: TGTGCCAGCTCATTGGACAGGGGGCTCTACAATGAGCAGTTCTTC. It specifies CASSLDRGLYNEQFF.

The chain is built from TRBV19 and TRBJ1-1; unclear D gene. The V end lost 1 base, the J end lost 4 bases, and 10 bases lay between the germline ends. Germline V lookup: CDR1 LNHDA, CDR2 SQIVND (reference sequence). CDR3 size: 14 residues. CDR3: CASSIGEGGTEAFF. The CDR3 coding sequence is TGTGCCAGTAGTATAGGGGAGGGAGGCACTGAAGCTTTCTTT.

This clone has only one observation. The rearrangement links TRBV5-1 to TRBJ2-5; 7 nucleotides match TRBD1. The trim removed 5 bases at V and 2 bases at J, leaving 6 bases unmatched. Germline V gene lookup returns CDR1 SGHRS and CDR2 YFSETQ. This CDR3 comprises 14 residues. The CDR3: CASRFTGVQETQYF. The CDR3 DNA reads as TGCGCCAGCAGATTTACAGGGGTTCAAGAGACCCAGTACTTC.

The rearrangement joins TRBV7-9 to TRBJ2-3, with 10 bases that match TRBD2. Losses at the gene ends were 2 bases for V and 5 bases for J; bases not matched to a gene: 10. The CDR3 extends over 17 amino acids. CDR1 is SEHNR and CDR2 is FQNEAQ in the germline V gene (reference sequence). CDR3 in DNA: TGTGCCAGCAGCTTAAGTCGGCTAGCGGGAGTATTAGATACGCAGTATTTT. Its translation: CASSLSRLAGVLDTQYF.

The chain carries TRBV29-1 and TRBJ1-1; maybe TRBD1 (5 bases). With 4 bases removed from V and 4 bases from J, the gap between germline ends came to 16 bases. Germline CDR1 SQVTM, CDR2 ANQGSEA. The CDR3 has 14 amino acids. The CDR3: CSVGGRVSGTEAFF. The DNA for the CDR3 is TGCAGCGTTGGTGGCAGGGTTTCCGGCACTGAAGCTTTCTTT.